This T cell receptor (beta chain) was identified in a study of T cell responses to AZD1222 COVID-19 vaccine. Findings and caveats of the study: Of spike-specific TCRs, nearly half reportedly target regions left unmutated in variants. Clonal diversity was possibly underestimated, and white British individuals and females predominated among donors. Across the whole spike, CD4 TCRs peaked at regions 160-218 and 743-854. Recipients of two AZD1222 doses showed rising Spike-specific TCR breadth and depth.

The CDR3 totals 15 residues. V lost 6 bases to trimming and J lost 5 bases; unmatched junction nucleotides: 12. CDR1 MDHEN and CDR2 SYDVKM come from the germline V gene. The table came from immunoSEQ multiplex PCR; TCRdb's copy has only in-frame clones and leaves some out. The sample carries approximately 73,000 clones, around four fifths recorded once. Notes on this clone: The target antigen is unknown.

This sequence joins TRBV28 and TRBJ1-1; 7 nucleotides agree with TRBD1. This TCR was sampled from an adult in good health. This material consisted of peripheral blood, taken on day 0 of AZD1222 vaccination. CDR3 in DNA: TGTGCCAGCAGACCCCGACAGGGCAGAGAGACTGAAGCTTTCTTT. The encoded protein is CASRPRQGRETEAFF.